A single sample gave rise to the 14 T cell receptor beta chains below, sequenced in a study of Graves' ophthalmopathy and Graves' hyperthyroidism. TCR beta CDR3 regions were amplified from RNA transcripts. HTBI primers primed a first-round RT-PCR, and a second-round multiplex PCR followed. TCRdb analysed the multiplex PCR reads with MiXCR anew, one entry per CDR3 protein. The table lists about 210,000 distinct CDR3 sequences, about 32% of them singletons. Sequenced input: peripheral blood. The receptors derive from a man aged 50 to 60 with Graves' ophthalmopathy.

The V call is TRBV7-3, the J call TRBJ2-5, with 13 bases matching TRBD2. CDR1 is SGHTA and CDR2 is FQGTGA in the germline V gene. This CDR3 has 16 amino acids. Trimming took 5 bases from V and 5 from J; bases not matched to a gene: 8. The CDR3 region is CASSPPGLAGTETQYF. CDR3 bases: TGTGCCAGCAGCCCCCCGGGACTAGCGGGAACGGAGACCCAGTACTTC.

This clonotype has ten or more counts. This chain links TRBV9 with TRBJ1-1; a weak D match, TRBD1 (6 bases). The CDR3 has 13 residues. Germline CDR1 is SGDLS and CDR2 is YYNGEE. Between the trimmed V and J ends, which lost 3 bases and 1 base, there was a span of 7 bases. CDR3 region: CASSEGGNTEAFF. The CDR3 bases are TGTGCCAGCAGCGAGGGGGGGAACACTGAAGCTTTCTTT.

In its sample, this clonotype was seen many times. V gene TRBV7-2 combines with J gene TRBJ2-5; a weak D match, TRBD1 (8 bases). CDR3 length: 16 residues. V lost 5 bases and J 4 bases, leaving 20 bases between the germline ends. Germline-derived CDR1 and CDR2 are SGHTA and FQGNSA. As DNA, the CDR3 is TGTGCCAGCAGCCCCACAAGGACAGGGAGGGGAGAGACCCAGTACTTC. Encoded protein: CASSPTRTGRGETQYF.

Many counts were recorded for this clonotype. The chain employs TRBV7-2 and TRBJ1-2; D gene ambiguous. The germline V gene encodes CDR1 SGHTA and CDR2 FQGNSA. The length of the CDR3 is 12 residues. Trimming cost V 1 base and J 4 bases, with 4 bases left between them. CDR3 bases: TGTGCCAGCAGCTTAGATGGCTATGGCTACACCTTC. Its translation is CASSLDGYGYTF.

V is TRBV11-3 and J is TRBJ1-1; tentative D call: TRBD1 (5 bases). From germline, CDR1 is SGHNT and CDR2 YENEEA. Trimming removed 7 bases from V and 2 bases from J, with 17 bases in between. CDR3 length equals 15 residues. The CDR3 DNA reads as TGTGCCAGCAACTACAGAGGGGTCACCAACACTGAAGCTTTCTTT. Protein product: CASNYRGVTNTEAFF.

This clonotype was counted a few times. The rearrangement joins TRBV28 to TRBJ1-1; D remains unclear. The CDR3 is 15 amino acids. Germline assignment: CDR1 MDHEN and CDR2 SYDVKM. V lost 6 bases to trimming and J lost 0 bases, with 14 bases between them. The CDR3 DNA sequence: TGTGCCAGCAGGTCATTGGGCGGTATGAACACTGAAGCTTTCTTT. Its translation is CASRSLGGMNTEAFF.

The CDR3 sequence: CASSLVNIKGGEQYF. The CDR3 coding sequence is TGTGCCAGCTCCCTAGTGAACATTAAGGGGGGCGAGCAGTACTTC. The chain links TRBV2 to TRBJ2-7; the D gene could be TRBD1 or TRBD2 (6 bases each). The germline CDR1 and CDR2 sequences are SNHLY and FYNNEI. Trimming pared 8 bases from V and 6 bases from J, leaving 23 bases between. The CDR3 is made up of 15 amino acids.

This sequence joins TRBV7-2 and TRBJ1-2, with D maybe TRBD1 (6 bases). The CDR3 extends over 14 amino acids. V dropped 5 bases and J dropped 2 bases, with 12 bases sitting between them. CDR1 is SGHTA and CDR2 is FQGNSA in the germline V gene. CDR3 nucleotides: TGTGCCAGCAGCCCAGACAGGAAGAACTATGGCTACACCTTC. This sequence encodes CASSPDRKNYGYTF.

The rearrangement uses TRBV6-1 and TRBJ2-5; 9 bases are a match to TRBD2. The CDR3 loop spans 19 amino acids. Germline V gives CDR1 MNHNS, CDR2 SASEGT. V lost 0 bases and J lost 3; bases outside the gene matches: 14. CDR3 residues: CASSEAVVGTSWRKETQYF. The CDR3 region has the DNA TGTGCCAGCAGTGAAGCAGTAGTAGGGACTAGCTGGAGGAAAGAGACCCAGTACTTC.

This clonotype has at least ten counts. The J gene is TRBJ2-7, the V gene TRBV11-2; 10 nucleotides agree with TRBD2. Germline CDR1 SGHAT, CDR2 FQNNGV. The CDR3 spans 16 residues. The J segment lost 1 base and the V segment lost 5 bases, leaving 8 bases of the junction unmatched. CDR3 amino acids: CASSPWGLATSYEQYF. As DNA, the CDR3 is TGTGCCAGCAGCCCCTGGGGACTAGCGACGTCCTACGAGCAGTACTTC.

This clonotype was seen repeatedly, ten times or more. The chain is built from TRBV7-9 and TRBJ2-7, with D perhaps matching TRBD1 (6 bases). Germline V gives CDR1 SEHNR, CDR2 FQNEAQ (reference sequence). The CDR3 contains 15 residues. V lost 1 base and J lost 2, with 12 bases in between. This CDR3 is CASSLGPGDPYEQYF. The CDR3 DNA is TGTGCCAGCAGCTTAGGTCCAGGGGACCCCTACGAGCAGTACTTC.

This clonotype showed up just once. V is TRBV12-3 or TRBV12-4 and J is TRBJ1-1; D remains ambiguous. The CDR3 is 13 residues long. The V end was cut by 8 bases, the J end by 1 base, with 11 bases between. In nucleotides, the CDR3 is TGTGCCAGCGCGAGGCGGGGGAACACTGAAGCTTTCTTT. It specifies CASARRGNTEAFF.

This clonotype was counted ten times or more. The chain recombines TRBV28 with TRBJ1-1; D remains unclear. Germline loops: CDR1 MDHEN, CDR2 SYDVKM. Trimming removed 3 bases at V and 0 bases at J, with 8 bases between. The CDR3 consists of 14 residues. The CDR3 nucleotides read TGTGCCAGCAGTTTCCACAGACTGAACACTGAAGCTTTCTTT. It encodes CASSFHRLNTEAFF.

Many counts were recorded for this clonotype. The chain combines TRBV29-1 with TRBJ2-5; 7 nucleotides agree with TRBD2. The CDR3 runs 16 residues. The germline gives CDR1 SQVTM, CDR2 ANQGSEA. The V and J ends lost 0 bases and 7 bases, in that order; junction bases with no gene match: 14. The DNA of the CDR3 is TGCAGCGTTGAAGAATTCGTTAGCGGGTGGCCCGGGACCCAGTACTTC. Encoded protein: CSVEEFVSGWPGTQYF.